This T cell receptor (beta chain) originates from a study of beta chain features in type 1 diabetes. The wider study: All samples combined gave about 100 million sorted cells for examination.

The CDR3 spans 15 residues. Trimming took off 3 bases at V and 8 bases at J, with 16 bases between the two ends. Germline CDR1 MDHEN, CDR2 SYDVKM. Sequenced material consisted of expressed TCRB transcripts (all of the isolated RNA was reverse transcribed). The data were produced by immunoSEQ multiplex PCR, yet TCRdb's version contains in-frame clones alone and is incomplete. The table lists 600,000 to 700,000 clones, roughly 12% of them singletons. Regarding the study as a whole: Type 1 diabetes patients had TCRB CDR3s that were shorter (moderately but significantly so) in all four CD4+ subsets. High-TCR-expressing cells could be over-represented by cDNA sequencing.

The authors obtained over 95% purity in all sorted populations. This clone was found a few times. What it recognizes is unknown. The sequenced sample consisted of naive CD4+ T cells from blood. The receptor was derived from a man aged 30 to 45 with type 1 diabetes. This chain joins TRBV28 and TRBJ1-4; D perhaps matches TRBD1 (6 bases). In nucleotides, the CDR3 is TGTGCCAGCAGTTTCCCCCTTCAAGGGGGAGAAAAACTGTTTTTT. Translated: CASSFPLQGGEKLFF.